These T cell receptor beta chains were read from a single sample in a study of T cells after yellow fever vaccination. TCRdb redid the calling of the 5' RACE reads with MiXCR, one entry per CDR3 protein. The sample consists of 450,000 to 550,000 distinct CDR3 sequences, 21% of them appearing once. The specimen was PBMCs, collected 20 to 25 days after the first yellow fever vaccination. These receptor sequences come from a young man who received the YFV17D yellow fever vaccine. Both conserved end residues are part of each CDR3. D genes are given only for firm matches. Only part of the rows carry a size: once, few, many, or a class if the clone is expanded.

TRBJ2-4 TRBD1 TRBV5-1 - TGCGCCAGCAGCCCCGGGACAGGGGGCAGGAACATTCAGTACTTC CASSPGTGGRNIQYF
TRBJ1-5 - TRBV7-9 few TGTGCCAGCAGCCTCGGACGGAATAGCAATCAGCCCCAGCATTTT CASSLGRNSNQPQHF
TRBJ1-6 - TRBV20-1 few TGCAGTGCTCTGCGGGGGAGCTCCTATAATTCACCCCTCCACTTT CSALRGSSYNSPLHF
TRBJ1-1 - TRBV20-1 few TGCAGTGCTAGAGACCCGACGGGGAACACTGAAGCTTTCTTT CSARDPTGNTEAFF
TRBJ1-2 TRBD1 TRBV29-1 few TGCAGCGTTGATATTGAGGGGGCTGAACTTAACTATGGCTACACCTTC CSVDIEGAELNYGYTF
TRBJ1-2 - TRBV18 - TGTGCCAGCTCACCCCGAGTGATACCGGGCGTCAATGGCTACACCTTC CASSPRVIPGVNGYTF
TRBJ2-5 - TRBV7-2 few TGTGCCAGCAGCTTCCGAGGGGGGGGTAACGAAGAGACCCAGTACTTC CASSFRGGGNEETQYF
TRBJ1-1 - TRBV9 - TGTGCCAGCAGCGTGACAGCGTATGATGAAGCTTTCTTT CASSVTAYDEAFF
TRBJ2-5 - TRBV10-3 - TGTGCCTCACGGGGGGCCCCCCAAGAGACCCAGTACTTC CASRGAPQETQYF
TRBJ2-2 - TRBV7-3 few TGTGCCAGCAGCTTATTAGAGAACACCGGGGAGCTGTTTTTT CASSLLENTGELFF
TRBJ2-1 - TRBV7-6 many TGTGCCAGCAGCTTAGGGGGCCTGGGTGAGCAGTTCTTC CASSLGGLGEQFF
TRBJ2-2 TRBD1 TRBV7-9 few TGTGCCAGCAGCTATTGGGACAGCGGCACCGGGGAGCTGTTTTTT CASSYWDSGTGELFF
TRBJ2-2 - TRBV7-9 - TGTGCCAGCAGAAAGACCGGGACCGAGATTACGGGGGAGCTGTTTTTT CASRKTGTEITGELFF
TRBJ1-2 - TRBV19 few TGTGCCAGTAGTATGCCTTGGGGCGGAGGCTACACCTTC CASSMPWGGGYTF
TRBJ2-5 - TRBV21-1 - TGTGCCAGCAGCGCTCGGGACAGGGTTCGGTGGGGTGAAGAGACCCAGTACTTC CASSARDRVRWGEETQYF
TRBJ2-4 TRBD1 TRBV11-2 few TGTGCCAGCAGCTTTCCCCCCATTAGGACAGGGGGCCTGAAAACCAAAAACATTCAGTACTTC CASSFPPIRTGGLKTKNIQYF
TRBJ1-1 - TRBV12-3/TRBV12-4 - TGTGCCAGCAGTTTGGGGGGCTGGGGCCAGGCGAACACTGAAGCTTTCTTT CASSLGGWGQANTEAFF
TRBJ2-1 - TRBV6-2/TRBV6-3 few TGTGCCAGCAGTTACGATGGGCCACGATACAATGAGCAGTTCTTC CASSYDGPRYNEQFF
TRBJ2-1 - TRBV12-3/TRBV12-4 few TGTGCCAGCATGGCCCCTGAGCGGATCAATGAGCAGTTCTTC CASMAPERINEQFF
TRBJ2-5 TRBD2 TRBV7-2 - TGTGCCAGCAGCTCCCTGCGGGGGGGGCCCCAAAAGACCCAGTACTTC CASSSLRGGPQKTQYF
TRBJ2-2 - TRBV18 few TGTGCCAGCTCACTAACACAGGGCACCGGGGAGCTGTTTTTT CASSLTQGTGELFF
TRBJ2-5 - TRBV7-9 - TGTGCCAGCAGCCCCGGGCCGTTAAAAGAGACCCAGTACTTC CASSPGPLKETQYF
TRBJ2-3 - TRBV29-1 - TGCAGCGTTGGGTCTGGAACGGGGGAGGATACGCAGTATTTT CSVGSGTGEDTQYF
TRBJ1-2 - TRBV7-9 - TGTGCCAGCAGCTCCTCTGCCGGGCAGGGATCGAGTGGCTACACCTTC CASSSSAGQGSSGYTF
TRBJ2-4 TRBD1 TRBV3-1 - TGTACCTTCAGTCCTCCCCGTCGGACAGGGGGAGCCAAAAACATTCAGTACTTC CTFSPPRRTGGAKNIQYF
TRBJ2-3 - TRBV18 - TGTGCCAGCTCACCACGGGGGAAGAGCACAGATACGCAGTATTTT CASSPRGKSTDTQYF
TRBJ1-4 - TRBV6-1 - TGTGCCAGCAGCCGGGTCGTGCAAAGCGAAAAACTGTTTTTT CASSRVVQSEKLFF
TRBJ2-5 - TRBV6-1 - TGTGCCAGCAGTGAAGCTCTTCTGGGGCGGGGTCAAGAGACCCAGTACTTC CASSEALLGRGQETQYF
TRBJ1-2 - TRBV3-1 - TGTGCCAGCAGCCAATATAACAGGGACCGCGGAGGCTACACCTTC CASSQYNRDRGGYTF
TRBJ2-5 TRBD2 TRBV15 once TGTGCCACCAGCCCTTCGGCTAGCGGGGAACAAGAGACCCAGTACTTC CATSPSASGEQETQYF
TRBJ1-4 - TRBV5-1 - TGCGCCAGCAGCTTCGAGTGGCAGGGCGCAAAACTGTTTTTT CASSFEWQGAKLFF
TRBJ2-3 TRBD1 TRBV11-2 few TGTGCCAGCAGCCTAGGCGGACAGGGTAGAGATACGCAGTATTTT CASSLGGQGRDTQYF
TRBJ2-4 TRBD2 TRBV7-2 - TGTGCCAGCAGCTTAGATGGCGGGGGAGCCAAAAACATTCAGTACTTC CASSLDGGGAKNIQYF
TRBJ1-3 - TRBV7-6 few TGTGCCAGCAGCCCATACACAGGGTTCGAAGCTGGAAACACCATATATTTT CASSPYTGFEAGNTIYF
TRBJ2-1 - TRBV6-2/TRBV6-3 many TGTGCCAGCACTGGGACTCCGGGGAGATCCCGGTTCTTC CASTGTPGRSRFF
TRBJ2-5 - TRBV5-1 few TGCGCCAGCAGCTTGAGGTGGGACCCGGAGACCCAGTACTTC CASSLRWDPETQYF